Below are 21 T cell receptor beta chains sequenced from a single sample in a study of cytomegalovirus exposure and HLA in healthy donors. The PCR ran on 60 Vbeta and 13 Jbeta primers. Measured with immunoSEQ multiplex PCR; TCRdb has only the in-frame clones, and not every one. The data contain 200,000 to 250,000 clones, roughly 91% of them singletons. The sample was PBMCs. These receptors were obtained from a woman in her late teens or twenties in good health and CMV-seronegative.

This clone was counted a single time. The chain couples TRBV7-2 to TRBJ2-5; 12 positions match TRBD2. The CDR3 length is 16 residues. Germline CDR1 is SGHTA and CDR2 is FQGNSA. V shed 5 bases, J shed 5 bases, and the junction held 9 bases outside the gene matches. In DNA form, the CDR3 reads TGTGCCAGCAGCCCTCCGGGACTAGCGGGTAGGGAGACCCAGTACTTC. Translated: CASSPPGLAGRETQYF.

The gene calls are TRBV4-2 and TRBJ2-1, with TRBD2 matching over 10 bases. CDR1 LGHNA and CDR2 YNFKEQ come from the germline V gene. J gave up 6 bases and V 3 bases, and 5 bases lay outside the gene matches. The CDR3 length is 15 residues. The CDR3 is CASSHTSGKANEQFF. DNA of the CDR3: TGTGCCAGCAGCCATACTAGCGGGAAGGCCAATGAGCAGTTCTTC.

The chain employs TRBV25-1 and TRBJ1-2; 8 bases line up with TRBD1. The ends lost 7 bases at V and 6 bases at J; junction bases unmatched: 10. In germline, CDR1 is MGHDK, CDR2 SYGVNS. The CDR3 is 14 residues long. CDR3 DNA: TGTGCCAGCACTGGAAAGACAGGGGATGATGGCTACACCTTC. Translated: CASTGKTGDDGYTF.

The chain has TRBV11-2 and TRBJ2-7; 7 nucleotides match TRBD1. The J segment lost 0 bases and the V segment lost 0 bases, leaving 8 bases of the junction unmatched. The V gene's germline CDR1 is SGHAT and CDR2 FQNNGV. There are 17 residues in the CDR3. Here the CDR3 DNA reads TGTGCCAGCAGCTTAGACCTAGGGACAGAAAGCTCCTACGAGCAGTACTTC. Translating gives CASSLDLGTESSYEQYF.

The V and J genes are TRBV7-9 and TRBJ1-3; 8 bases agree with TRBD1. The germline V gene encodes CDR1 SEHNR and CDR2 FQNEAQ (reference sequence). Germline trimming cut 2 bases from V and 1 base from J; bases unmatched to any gene: 4. CDR3 size: 16 residues. The CDR3: CASSLKGQVSGNTIYF. DNA for the CDR3: TGTGCCAGCAGCTTAAAGGGACAGGTGTCTGGAAACACCATATATTTT.

DNA for the CDR3: TGTGCCAGCAGACATACGGGGGACCTGAACACTGAAGCTTTCTTT. This gives the protein CASRHTGDLNTEAFF. The rearrangement joins TRBV14 to TRBJ1-1, with D possibly TRBD1 on 5 matching bases. The CDR3 extends over 15 amino acids. V dropped 6 bases and J dropped 0 bases, with 14 bases sitting between them. Germline V gene data show CDR1 as SGHDN and CDR2 as FVKESK.

V gene TRBV5-1 combines with J gene TRBJ1-1; D may be TRBD1 (5 bases). V was shortened by 3 bases and J by 8 bases, with 14 bases between the two germline ends. CDR3 size: 13 residues. Per germline, CDR1 SGHRS and CDR2 YFSETQ. The CDR3 sequence is CASSWGDGAEAFF. CDR3 nucleotide sequence: TGCGCCAGCAGCTGGGGGGACGGCGCGGAAGCTTTCTTT.

The CDR3 region has the DNA TGTGCCAGCAGCTCCGAAGCGGGGAGGAGCTACGAGCAGTACTTC. It is translated as CASSSEAGRSYEQYF. The V call is TRBV11-2, the J call TRBJ2-7, with 7 bases matching TRBD2. J lost 3 bases, V lost 4 bases, and 9 bases had no gene match. Germline V lookup: CDR1 SGHAT, CDR2 FQNNGV. The CDR3 length is 15 residues.

The genes are TRBV5-1 and TRBJ2-1, with TRBD1 as a possible D gene (6 bases). Trimming shortened V by 2 bases and J by 9 bases, and 15 bases separated the two germline ends. The germline gives CDR1 SGHRS, CDR2 YFSETQ. This CDR3 comprises 14 residues. The CDR3: CASSFFSGDGEQFF. CDR3 DNA sequence: TGCGCCAGCAGCTTTTTCTCAGGGGATGGTGAGCAGTTCTTC.

This rearrangement joins TRBV7-2 to TRBJ2-5; 15 bases match TRBD2. Germline CDR1 is SGHTA and CDR2 is FQGNSA. The CDR3 has 17 residues. Germline trimming cut 5 bases from V and 4 bases from J; bases unmatched to any gene: 8. The CDR3 is CASSPGLAGGPGETQYF. CDR3 DNA sequence: TGTGCCAGCAGCCCCGGACTAGCGGGGGGGCCAGGAGAGACCCAGTACTTC.

This chain links TRBV27 with TRBJ1-5; D is uncertain. Trimming took off 5 bases at V and 1 base at J, with 12 bases between the two ends. The length of the CDR3 is 15 residues. From germline, CDR1 is MNHEY and CDR2 SMNVEV (reference sequence). The CDR3 loop reads CASSPLTGSNQPQHF. The CDR3 DNA is TGTGCCAGCAGTCCCCTGACGGGGAGCAATCAGCCCCAGCATTTT.

The chain has TRBV6-5 and TRBJ2-3; perhaps TRBD1 as D (6 bases). CDR3 size: 14 residues. Germline assignment: CDR1 MNHEY and CDR2 SVGAGI. V lost 3 bases, J lost 0 bases, and 7 bases lay in between. CDR3 residues: CASSYRGSTDTQYF. The CDR3 nucleotides read TGTGCCAGCAGTTATAGGGGGAGCACAGATACGCAGTATTTT.

This clone was recorded once. This chain uses TRBV19 with TRBJ2-1, with 11 nucleotides matching TRBD1. The V gene's germline CDR1 is LNHDA and CDR2 SQIVND (reference sequence). V was clipped by 7 bases and J by 7 bases; unmatched bases: 6. This CDR3 is 14 amino acids long. CDR3 loop: CASKDRGLGNEQFF. In DNA form, the CDR3 reads TGTGCCAGTAAGGACAGGGGGCTTGGGAATGAGCAGTTCTTC. The variable domain in full, completed from reference TRBV19 and TRBJ2-1, reads DGGITQSPKYLFRKEGQNVTLSCEQNLNHDAMYWYRQDPGQGLRLIYYSQIVNDFQKGDIAEGYSVSREKKESFPLTVTSAQKNPTAFYLCASKDRGLGNEQFFGPGTRLTVL.

CDR3 sequence (DNA): TGTGCCAGCTCACCTTCTCGCACAGTTCAAGAGACCCAGTACTTC. It specifies CASSPSRTVQETQYF. V gene TRBV18 combines with J gene TRBJ2-5, with unresolved D. Looked up from germline, CDR1 is KGHSH and CDR2 is LQKENI. This CDR3 has 15 amino acids. The ends were cut back, 3 bases at V and 2 bases at J, with 13 bases in the middle.

V and J are TRBV7-2 and TRBJ2-2, with TRBD1 matching over 7 bases. CDR1 and CDR2 (germline): SGHTA, FQGNSA. The CDR3 covers 17 residues. V lost 5 bases and J lost 0; bases outside the gene matches: 9. CDR3 sequence reads: CASSHIIQGSNTGELFF. In DNA form, the CDR3 reads TGTGCCAGCAGCCACATTATACAGGGGTCGAACACCGGGGAGCTGTTTTTT. Using reference TRBV7-2 and TRBJ2-2 for the parts outside the CDR3, the full variable domain is GAGVSQSPSNKVTEKGKDVELRCDPISGHTALYWYRQSLGQGLEFLIYFQGNSAPDKSGLPSDRFSAERTGGSVSTLTIQRTQQEDSAVYLCASSHIIQGSNTGELFFGEGSRLTVL.

V and J are TRBV27 and TRBJ2-7; 7 positions match TRBD2. Trimming cost V 6 bases and J 4 bases; bases outside gene matches: 6. The germline gives CDR1 MNHEY, CDR2 SMNVEV (reference sequence). CDR3 length: 13 residues. The CDR3, as DNA: TGTGCCAGCAGCACCGTGGGGGGGTACGAGCAGTACTTC. It encodes CASSTVGGYEQYF.

This chain uses TRBV25-1 with TRBJ1-1; TRBD1 aligns across 7 bases. Germline-derived CDR1 and CDR2 are MGHDK and SYGVNS. The CDR3 sequence is 14 residues long. V shed 5 bases and J 1 base; nucleotides not matched to a gene: 4. CDR3 nucleotides: TGTGCCAGCAGTACAGGGGCTACGAACACTGAAGCTTTCTTT. Its protein is CASSTGATNTEAFF.

The chain uses TRBV6-5 and TRBJ2-7, with 7 positions matching TRBD1. This CDR3 is built from 16 residues. Germline values: CDR1 MNHEY, CDR2 SVGAGI. Trimming cost V 0 bases and J 2 bases; bases outside gene matches: 7. CDR3 protein: CASSYSTGERPYEQYF. For the CDR3, the DNA is TGTGCCAGCAGTTACTCAACAGGGGAGCGGCCCTACGAGCAGTACTTC.

The CDR3 sequence is CASSPLAGGPTSTDTQYF. The DNA of the CDR3 is TGTGCCAGCAGCCCCCTAGCGGGAGGACCTACTAGCACAGATACGCAGTATTTT. V and J are TRBV5-4 and TRBJ2-3; 11 bases line up with TRBD2. CDR1 is SGHNT, CDR2 YYREEE, per germline (reference sequence). The trim removed 4 bases at V and 0 bases at J, leaving 10 bases unmatched. CDR3 length equals 18 residues.

The chain couples TRBV5-4 to TRBJ1-2; possibly TRBD1 for D (6 bases). The CDR3 is 13 residues long. Germline CDR1 is SGHNT and CDR2 is YYREEE (reference sequence). Deletions cut 7 bases from V and 4 bases from J, with 14 bases between. The CDR3 protein is CASGTRGAYGYTF. CDR3 nucleotide sequence: TGTGCCAGCGGCACCCGGGGGGCCTATGGCTACACCTTC. Complete variable domain (other parts from reference TRBV5-4 and TRBJ1-2): ETGVTQSPTHLIKTRGQQVTLRCSSQSGHNTVSWYQQALGQGPQFIFQYYREEENGRGNFPPRFSGLQFPNYSSELNVNALELDDSALYLCASGTRGAYGYTFGSGTRLTVV.

This clone was detected only once. This chain links TRBV29-1 with TRBJ2-7, with a possible D match to TRBD2 (6 bases). This CDR3 is built from 13 residues. Trimming cost V 7 bases and J 0 bases, with 13 bases left between them. CDR1 and CDR2 (germline): SQVTM, ANQGSEA. CDR3 DNA sequence: TGCAGCGCCGAGGGACTTGACTCCTACGAGCAGTACTTC. This gives the protein CSAEGLDSYEQYF.